These 23 T cell receptor beta chains originate from one sample sequenced in a study of cytomegalovirus exposure and HLA in healthy donors. PCR primers comprised 60 Vbeta and 13 Jbeta primers. The assay was immunoSEQ multiplex PCR, and TCRdb's table has in-frame clones only and misses some. The profile covers 50,000 to 60,000 clones, with around 70% appearing a single time and 2.5% to 3% taken by the ten largest. Sequenced material: PBMCs. The source of these receptors is a man aged 18 to 29 in good health and CMV-seronegative.

The rearrangement links TRBV13 to TRBJ2-1; the D gene is possibly TRBD2 (5 bases). The CDR3 runs to 14 residues. With 2 bases removed from V and 2 bases from J, the gap between germline ends came to 7 bases. Germline V gene sequence: CDR1 PRHDT, CDR2 FYEKMQ (reference sequence). The CDR3 here is CASSLQRAYNEQFF. CDR3 bases: TGTGCCAGCAGCTTACAGAGGGCCTACAATGAGCAGTTCTTC.

CDR3 in DNA: TGTGCCAGCAGCCTTTCGGGGGGCTACACCTTC. Translating it yields CASSLSGGYTF. The chain has TRBV7-2 and TRBJ1-2, with D uncertain. Germline CDR1 and CDR2: SGHTA and FQGNSA. Trimming took 5 bases from V and 8 from J, leaving 9 bases between them. The CDR3 has 11 amino acids.

This chain links TRBV5-4 with TRBJ2-7, with D unresolved. Germline loops: CDR1 SGHNT, CDR2 YYREEE (reference sequence). The V gene lost 4 bases and the J gene lost 2 bases, with 13 bases spanning the gap. This CDR3 is 14 amino acids long. CDR3 loop: CASSRMFSTYEQYF. The DNA of the CDR3 is TGTGCCAGCAGCCGGATGTTTAGCACCTACGAGCAGTACTTC.

This clone is a singleton in its sample. The V gene is TRBV14, the J gene TRBJ1-1, with D possibly TRBD1 on 5 matching bases. Germline V lookup: CDR1 SGHDN, CDR2 FVKESK. This CDR3 has 14 amino acids. Trimming stripped 0 bases from V and 1 base from J, with 6 bases between. CDR3 DNA sequence: TGTGCCAGCAGCCAAGAACAGGCGAACACTGAAGCTTTCTTT. This sequence encodes CASSQEQANTEAFF.

For this clone: The junction departs from germline at one end; a sequencing error may be responsible. The chain joins TRBV10-3 to TRBJ1-1; no clear D gene. The CDR3 length is 14 residues. Per the germline V gene, CDR1 is ENHRY and CDR2 is SYGVKD. CDR3 amino acids: CAIREEGRNTEAFF. Here the CDR3 DNA reads TGTGCCATCCGTGAGGAAGGGAGAAACACTGAAGCTTTCTTT.

The chain combines TRBV7-2 with TRBJ1-4; no reliable D call. CDR1 and CDR2 (germline): SGHTA, FQGNSA. V was clipped by 4 bases and J by 3 bases, with 12 bases between them. CDR3 length: 15 residues. The CDR3 bases are TGTGCCAGCAGCTGGCGAGGAGATTCTAATGAAAAACTGTTTTTT. Protein: CASSWRGDSNEKLFF.

This chain links TRBV7-9 with TRBJ2-5, with TRBD1 as a possible D gene (7 bases). The CDR3 contains 16 residues. Trimming removed 5 bases at V and 0 bases at J, with 16 bases between. Germline V lookup: CDR1 SEHNR, CDR2 FQNEAQ (reference sequence). This CDR3 reads CASSVAGGRNQETQYF. Here the CDR3 DNA reads TGTGCCAGCAGCGTGGCAGGGGGGAGGAACCAAGAGACCCAGTACTTC.

The gene calls are TRBV6-6 and TRBJ1-4; 7 nucleotides line up with TRBD1. The germline V gene encodes CDR1 MNHNY and CDR2 SVGAGI (reference sequence). This CDR3 spans 15 amino acids. V lost 8 bases, J lost 5 bases, and 11 bases stayed unmatched. CDR3 bases: TGTGCCAGCGTCAAACCGGGACAGAGAAATGAAAAACTGTTTTTT. This sequence encodes CASVKPGQRNEKLFF.

This rearrangement joins TRBV28 to TRBJ2-1; D perhaps matches TRBD1 (5 bases). This CDR3 has 12 residues. The V end lost 7 bases, the J end lost 12 bases, and 16 bases lay between the germline ends. Germline-derived CDR1 and CDR2 are MDHEN and SYDVKM. The CDR3 protein is CASNALGRGQFF. The CDR3 coding sequence is TGTGCCAGCAACGCCCTGGGGCGCGGGCAGTTCTTC.

The chain uses TRBV4-2 and TRBJ2-3, with 9 bases aligning to TRBD2. The germline V gene has CDR1 LGHNA and CDR2 YNFKEQ. Unmatched junction bases numbered 4, after V lost 0 bases and J lost 0 bases. This CDR3 has 17 residues. CDR3 DNA sequence: TGTGCCAGCAGCCAAGATTCCCTAGCGGGAAGCACAGATACGCAGTATTTT. Its translation is CASSQDSLAGSTDTQYF.

The V gene is TRBV29-1, the J gene TRBJ2-7; 12 positions agree with TRBD2. The CDR3 runs 14 residues. V lost 7 bases and J lost 4; bases outside the gene matches: 8. CDR1 is SQVTM and CDR2 is ANQGSEA in the germline V gene. CDR3 sequence: CSAVTSGSGYEQYF. The CDR3 nucleotides are TGCAGCGCCGTGACTAGCGGGAGTGGGTACGAGCAGTACTTC.

V and J are TRBV29-1 and TRBJ2-3; possible D gene TRBD2, 7 bases. V was shortened by 3 bases and J by 9 bases, with 22 bases between the two germline ends. There are 15 residues in the CDR3. Per the germline V gene, CDR1 is SQVTM and CDR2 is ANQGSEA. In DNA, the CDR3 is TGCAGCGTTGAGAGGGGGGGGTCAATGGTTCGAACGCAGTATTTT. Translation gives CSVERGGSMVRTQYF.

The chain employs TRBV28 and TRBJ1-2; 12 bases line up with TRBD1. The CDR3 loop spans 15 amino acids. The V gene end was trimmed by 3 bases and the J gene end by 8 bases; junction bases not matched to a gene: 7. Per germline, CDR1 MDHEN and CDR2 SYDVKM. CDR3 bases: TGTGCCAGCAGTTTCCGAGGGACAGGGGGCCTGGGCTACACCTTC. It codes for CASSFRGTGGLGYTF.

The chain combines TRBV5-1 with TRBJ2-7, with 7 bases fitting TRBD2. The CDR3 consists of 15 residues. Germline V gives CDR1 SGHRS, CDR2 YFSETQ. Trimming removed 1 base from V and 0 bases from J; junction bases left unmatched: 4. The CDR3 DNA sequence: TGCGCCAGCAGCTTGTACGGGGGGAGCTCCTACGAGCAGTACTTC. Amino acid sequence: CASSLYGGSSYEQYF.

V usage is TRBV10-3 and J usage is TRBJ2-7, with 14 bases identical to TRBD2. The ends lost 6 bases at V and 5 bases at J; junction bases unmatched: 3. The germline V gene encodes CDR1 ENHRY and CDR2 SYGVKD. This CDR3 contains 14 residues. CDR3 nucleotides: TGTGCCATCAGAGGACTAGCGGGAGGTCACGAGCAGTACTTC. Amino acid sequence: CAIRGLAGGHEQYF.

J is TRBJ2-5 and V is TRBV5-1; 14 bases line up with TRBD2. V shed 0 bases and J 5 bases; nucleotides not matched to a gene: 0. There are 15 residues in the CDR3. Germline V CDR1 and CDR2: SGHRS, YFSETQ. The CDR3 coding sequence is TGCGCCAGCAGCTTGGGACTAGCGGGAGGGGAGACCCAGTACTTC. Translating it yields CASSLGLAGGETQYF.

The chain combines TRBV27 with TRBJ2-7; possibly TRBD1 for D (6 bases). This CDR3 region has 14 residues. V was cut by 8 bases and J by 2 bases, with 16 bases left in between. Germline loops: CDR1 MNHEY, CDR2 SMNVEV (reference sequence). The DNA of the CDR3 is TGTGCCAGCTCCCCCACAGGGTGGGCCTACGAGCAGTACTTC. Encoded protein: CASSPTGWAYEQYF.

The chain recombines TRBV10-3 with TRBJ1-2, with D perhaps TRBD1 (5 bases). The V end was cut by 6 bases, the J end by 1 base, with 18 bases between. The CDR3 contains 16 residues. Germline CDR1 and CDR2: ENHRY and SYGVKD. DNA for the CDR3: TGTGCCATCAGCGACTCCGGGACGGACTATAACTATGGCTACACCTTC. Encoded protein: CAISDSGTDYNYGYTF.

This clone was picked up one time. The chain links TRBV4-3 to TRBJ2-5, with D perhaps TRBD1 (6 bases). With 0 bases removed from V and 4 bases from J, the gap between germline ends came to 12 bases. This CDR3 is 15 amino acids long. Germline CDR1 LGHNA, CDR2 YSLEER. The CDR3 DNA reads TGCGCCAGCAGCCAAGATCTGAACAGGGTAGAGACCCAGTACTTC. Amino acids: CASSQDLNRVETQYF.

The V call is TRBV4-1, the J call TRBJ2-7, with 8 bases lining up with TRBD2. Trimming removed 5 bases from V and 6 bases from J; junction bases left unmatched: 15. The CDR3 has 16 amino acids. Germline CDR1 MGHRA, CDR2 YSYEKL. CDR3 residues: CASSTSGSGRRSEQYF. CDR3 nucleotide sequence: TGCGCCAGCAGCACCTCGGGGAGCGGGAGAAGGAGCGAGCAGTACTTC.

The chain recombines TRBV6-5 with TRBJ2-3; 11 nucleotides line up with TRBD2. Trimming took 8 bases from V and 3 from J; bases not matched to a gene: 7. CDR1 is MNHEY and CDR2 is SVGAGI in the germline V gene. The length of the CDR3 is 15 residues. The CDR3 loop reads CASSWGTSGTDTQYF. The CDR3 coding sequence is TGTGCCAGCTCCTGGGGGACTAGCGGAACAGATACGCAGTATTTT.

The sample holds one count of this clone. V and J are TRBV6-5 and TRBJ2-7; possible D gene TRBD2, 6 bases. The ends were cut back, 4 bases at V and 4 bases at J, with 14 bases in the middle. Germline V CDR1 and CDR2: MNHEY, SVGAGI. The CDR3 contains 14 residues. CDR3 loop: CASSSPGEVYEQYF. CDR3 coding DNA: TGTGCCAGCAGTTCCCCGGGAGAAGTGTACGAGCAGTACTTC.

The CDR3 DNA reads as TGTGCCAGCAGTCAAGACAGAAATACGCAGTATTTT. This encodes CASSQDRNTQYF. This chain connects TRBV6-5 to TRBJ2-3; D is perhaps TRBD1 (5 bases). The CDR3 has 12 amino acids. Germline CDR1 MNHEY, CDR2 SVGAGI. V was pared by 5 bases and J by 7 bases, with 10 bases between.